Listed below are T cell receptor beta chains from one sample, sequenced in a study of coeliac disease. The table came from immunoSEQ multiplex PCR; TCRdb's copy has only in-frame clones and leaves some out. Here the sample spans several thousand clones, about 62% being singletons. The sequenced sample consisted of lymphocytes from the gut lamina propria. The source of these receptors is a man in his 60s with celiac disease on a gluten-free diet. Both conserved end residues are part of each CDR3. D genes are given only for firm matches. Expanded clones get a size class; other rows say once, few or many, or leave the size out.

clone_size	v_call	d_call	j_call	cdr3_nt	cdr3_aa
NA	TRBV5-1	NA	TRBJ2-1	TGCGCCAGCAGCTATCCGGGAGTTGAGCAGTTCTTC	CASSYPGVEQFF
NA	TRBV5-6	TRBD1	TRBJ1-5	TGTGCCAGCAGCTTAAGACAGGGCGGCAATCAGCCCCAGCATTTT	CASSLRQGGNQPQHF
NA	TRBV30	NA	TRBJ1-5	TGTGCCTGGAGTGTTGCAGGCTCTCAGCCCCAGCATTTT	CAWSVAGSQPQHF
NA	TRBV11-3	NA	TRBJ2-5	TGTGCCAGCAGCTTAGTTGCCGGGGGTAGGGAGACCCAGTACTTC	CASSLVAGGRETQYF
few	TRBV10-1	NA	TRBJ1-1	TGCGCCAGCAGTGCGGACAGTTACAACACTGAAGCTTTCTTT	CASSADSYNTEAFF
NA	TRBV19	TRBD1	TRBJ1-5	TGTGCCAGTATTAGGACAGGGGGGTTATATCAGCCCCAGCATTTT	CASIRTGGLYQPQHF
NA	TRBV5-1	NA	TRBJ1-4	TGCGCCAGCAGCCCAGGACCGGGAGAAAAACTGTTTTTT	CASSPGPGEKLFF
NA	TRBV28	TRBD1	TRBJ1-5	TGTGCCAGCAGTTTGGAAGGGACAGCGATCAGGCCCCAGCATTTT	CASSLEGTAIRPQHF
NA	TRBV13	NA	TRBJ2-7	TGTGCCAGCAGCTTGCGGCGCGGGGCCGCCCTCGAGCAGTACTTC	CASSLRRGAALEQYF
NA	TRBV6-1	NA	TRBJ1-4	TGTGCCAGCACCAACTACATTGCAACTAATGAAAAACTGTTTTTT	CASTNYIATNEKLFF
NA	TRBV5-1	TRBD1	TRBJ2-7	TGCGCCAGCAGCCCGGGGGACAGGGAGTACGAGCAGTACTTC	CASSPGDREYEQYF